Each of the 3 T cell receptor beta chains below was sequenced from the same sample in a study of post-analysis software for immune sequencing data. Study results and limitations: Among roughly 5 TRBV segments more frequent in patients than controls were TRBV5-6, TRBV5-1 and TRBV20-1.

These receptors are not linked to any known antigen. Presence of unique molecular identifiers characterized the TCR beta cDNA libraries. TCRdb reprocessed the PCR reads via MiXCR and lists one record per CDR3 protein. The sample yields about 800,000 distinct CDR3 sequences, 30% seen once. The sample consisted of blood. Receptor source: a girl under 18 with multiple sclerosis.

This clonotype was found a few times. The CDR3 region is CASSAGRVQETQYF. The CDR3 bases are TGCGCCAGCAGCGCGGGGAGGGTTCAAGAGACCCAGTACTTC. The rearrangement links TRBV5-1 to TRBJ2-5; 7 nucleotides line up with TRBD2. The CDR3 has 14 residues. Germline trimming cut 4 bases from V and 2 bases from J; bases unmatched to any gene: 5. The germline CDR1 and CDR2 sequences are SGHRS and YFSETQ.

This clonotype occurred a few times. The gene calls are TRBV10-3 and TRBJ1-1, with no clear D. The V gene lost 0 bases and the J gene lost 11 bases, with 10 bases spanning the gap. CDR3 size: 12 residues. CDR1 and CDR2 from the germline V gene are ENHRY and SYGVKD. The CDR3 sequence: CAISESGRGAFF. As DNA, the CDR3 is TGTGCCATCAGTGAGTCTGGCAGAGGGGCTTTCTTT.

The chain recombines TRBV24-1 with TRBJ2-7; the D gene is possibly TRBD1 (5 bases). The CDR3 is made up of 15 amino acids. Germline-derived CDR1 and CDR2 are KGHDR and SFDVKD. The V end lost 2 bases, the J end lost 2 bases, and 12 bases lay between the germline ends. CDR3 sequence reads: CATSDSRGRAYEQYF. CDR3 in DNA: TGTGCCACCAGTGATTCCCGTGGCAGGGCCTACGAGCAGTACTTC.